This T cell receptor (beta chain) was sequenced in a study of T-cell reconstitution after alpha-beta-depleted transplantation in children. Using unique molecular identifiers, the investigators prepared the TCRbeta library. One entry per CDR3 protein, called by TCRdb with MiXCR from the PCR reads. This sample yields approximately 88,000 distinct CDR3 sequences, of which more than 9% are seen a single time; approximately 15% belongs to the top ten. V was trimmed by 0 bases and J by 6 bases, leaving 9 bases between them. Germline CDR1 is SGHAT and CDR2 is FQNNGV. The CDR3 is 13 amino acids. This clonotype came up many times.

The V call is TRBV11-2, the J call TRBJ2-7; D possibly corresponds to TRBD1 (6 bases). This sequence was found in a human donor who donated a stem cell graft to a child with inherited bone marrow failure. The specimen was PBMCs from the stem cell graft donor, collected from the stem cell graft. The chain's CDR3 is CASSLDQGREQYF. The CDR3 bases are TGTGCCAGCAGCTTAGACCAGGGGCGCGAGCAGTACTTC.